This TCR beta chain originates from a study of T cell changes during pregnancy in multiple sclerosis. Trimming left V 7 bases short and J 7 bases short, with 17 bases between. The CDR3 is 14 residues long. CDR1 MNHNS and CDR2 SASEGT come from the germline V gene. Using immunoSEQ multiplex PCR, the repertoire was profiled, and TCRdb retains in-frame clones only, with some absent. The top ten clones hold 2.5% of a sample with approximately 89,000 clones, about 94% of them seen once. The TCR sequence derives from a female donor with multiple sclerosis, enrolled in a pregnancy study. V gene TRBV6-1 combines with J gene TRBJ1-5; D uncertain. Sample: peripheral blood, taken in the third trimester of pregnancy. Here the CDR3 DNA reads TGTGCCAGCAAGCGACGTACCACAAACCAGCCCCAGCATTTT. This translates into CASKRRTTNQPQHF.